This T cell receptor beta chain was recovered during a study of T cell changes during pregnancy in multiple sclerosis. Trimming removed 3 bases from V and 2 bases from J; junction bases left unmatched: 10. This CDR3 contains 16 residues. Germline-derived CDR1 and CDR2 are SGDLS and YYNGEE. Measured with immunoSEQ multiplex PCR; TCRdb has only the in-frame clones, and not every one. The sample lists 50,000 to 65,000 clones, around 96% occurring once. This clonotype was sampled from a female donor with multiple sclerosis, enrolled in a pregnancy study. This chain connects TRBV9 to TRBJ2-7; 8 nucleotides match TRBD2. The sample here was CD8+ T cells from peripheral blood mononuclear cells, taken after pregnancy. CDR3 sequence: CASSADPGLEPYEQYF. CDR3 bases: TGTGCCAGCAGCGCAGACCCGGGACTAGAGCCCTACGAGCAGTACTTC.